Listed below are T cell receptor beta chains from one sample, sequenced in a study of T cell responses to AZD1222 COVID-19 vaccine. Profiled with immunoSEQ multiplex PCR; TCRdb holds only in-frame clones, not every one. The sample gives some 50,000 clones, about 87% of which show up once; 1% to 1.3% is in the top ten. Specimen: peripheral blood, collected 28 days after the second AZD1222 dose. All receptors come from an adult who received the AZD1222 COVID-19 vaccine. CDR3s leave out the opening cysteine and the closing phenylalanine or tryptophan.

j_call	v_call	cdr3_aa
TRBJ1-3	TRBV30	AWSVGGSRSGNTIY
TRBJ2-7	TRBV27	ASSFTADFYEQY
TRBJ1-2	TRBV9	ASSTTGTDGYT
TRBJ2-1	TRBV9	ASSVDTGVASGRYNEQF
TRBJ2-7	TRBV18	ASSTSGTNSYEQY
TRBJ1-6	TRBV9	ASSLRTGGNSPLH
TRBJ2-1	TRBV2	ASSFPRGRNEQF
TRBJ2-7	TRBV7-2	ASSWGTGGYEQY
TRBJ2-1	TRBV4-3	ASSQGRSSYNEQF
TRBJ2-2	TRBV3-1/TRBV3-2	ASSQVRSTGELF